This T cell receptor beta chain was recovered during a study of human T cells and chemical hapten exposure. This clonotype was seen a handful of times. MiXCR, applied by TCRdb to the RACE reads, yields one record per CDR3 protein. This sample has about 100,000 distinct CDR3 sequences, with more than 9% found just once. The germline CDR1 and CDR2 sequences are LGHNT and FRNRAP. Trimming left V 0 bases short and J 8 bases short, with 10 bases between. CDR3 length: 13 residues. Time point defined: patch test 1, 2 weeks after DPC sensitization. Treatment denoted: therapeutic diphenylcyclopropenone sensitization with weekly scalp DPC. Participating donors were patients with alopecia, aged 18 to 70 years, considered appropriate candidates for DPC.

The rearrangement links TRBV12-5 to TRBJ1-1; D is uncertain. The receptor comes from a man between 40 and 49 years old with alopecia areata. Some clones in this sample may be carry-over from other donors' samples. Sample: whole blood, taken in connection with sensitization to the hapten diphenylcyclopropenone (DPC). CDR3 coding DNA: TGTGCTAGTGGTTTGGTAAGGGCCGAAGAAGCTTTCTTT. Amino acids: CASGLVRAEEAFF.